This is a list of T cell receptor beta chains from one sample in a study of OX40 agonist ivuxolimab in advanced cancers. Profiling relied on immunoSEQ multiplex PCR, and the TCRdb table lists in-frame clones only, not all of them. The table has tens of thousands of clones, about 83% seen once; the top ten hold more than 20%. Sequencing was performed on CD4+ or CD8+ T cells sorted from blood, taken in a trial of the OX40 agonist ivuxolimab. These receptors came from an adult with an advanced solid tumor such as melanoma, head and neck, liver or kidney cancer. Each CDR3 is given with its conserved first and last residue. D genes are given only for firm matches. The size field is filled for only some rows; it gives once, few, many or a size class.

cdr3_nt: TGTGCCAGCAGCCTGACCGGGACTAGCTTTGAGCAGTTCTTC; cdr3_aa: CASSLTGTSFEQFF; v_call: TRBV7-9; clone_size: .; j_call: TRBJ2-1; d_call: TRBD2
cdr3_nt: TGTGCCAGCAGCTTTTCTCCGGGACAGGCGTACGAGCAGTACTTC; cdr3_aa: CASSFSPGQAYEQYF; v_call: TRBV6-1; clone_size: .; j_call: TRBJ2-7; d_call: TRBD1
cdr3_nt: TGTGCCAGCGCAAGACAGGTCAGCAATCAGCCCCAGCATTTT; cdr3_aa: CASARQVSNQPQHF; v_call: TRBV6-6; clone_size: .; j_call: TRBJ1-5; d_call: .
cdr3_nt: TGTGCCAGTATCGGGCAGAACACCGGGGAGCTGTTTTTT; cdr3_aa: CASIGQNTGELFF; v_call: TRBV19; clone_size: .; j_call: TRBJ2-2; d_call: .
cdr3_nt: TGTGCCAGCGCACCACTAGCGGGCGACACCGGGGAGCTGTTTTTT; cdr3_aa: CASAPLAGDTGELFF; v_call: TRBV7-8; clone_size: .; j_call: TRBJ2-2; d_call: TRBD2
cdr3_nt: TGTGCCAGCAGTTACTCGCTAGCGGGGCCATACAATGAGCAGTTCTTC; cdr3_aa: CASSYSLAGPYNEQFF; v_call: TRBV6-6; clone_size: .; j_call: TRBJ2-1; d_call: TRBD2
cdr3_nt: TGCAGCGTTCCCCAGGACAGGGGGTGGAATGAGCAGTTCTTC; cdr3_aa: CSVPQDRGWNEQFF; v_call: TRBV29-1; clone_size: once; j_call: TRBJ2-1; d_call: TRBD1
cdr3_nt: TGTGCCAGCAGCTTGGTTCCGGGAGGCTCCTACGAGCAGTACTTC; cdr3_aa: CASSLVPGGSYEQYF; v_call: TRBV5-5; clone_size: .; j_call: TRBJ2-7; d_call: TRBD2
cdr3_nt: TGTGCCTGGTGCGCGGACAAGAACACTGAAGCTTTCTTT; cdr3_aa: CAWCADKNTEAFF; v_call: TRBV30; clone_size: .; j_call: TRBJ1-1; d_call: .
cdr3_nt: TGCGCCAGCAGCTTGGGACAGGGTGGTTCACCCCTCCACTTT; cdr3_aa: CASSLGQGGSPLHF; v_call: TRBV5-1; clone_size: .; j_call: TRBJ1-6; d_call: TRBD1
cdr3_nt: TGTGCCAGCAGCGTAGCCTCGAGCGGGGGTAGCTCCTACAATGAGCAGTTCTTC; cdr3_aa: CASSVASSGGSSYNEQFF; v_call: TRBV9; clone_size: once; j_call: TRBJ2-1; d_call: TRBD2
cdr3_nt: TGCAGCGTTGGCGGGGGGCTGTTGTACGAGCAGTACTTC; cdr3_aa: CSVGGGLLYEQYF; v_call: TRBV29-1; clone_size: few; j_call: TRBJ2-7; d_call: TRBD2
cdr3_nt: TGTGCCAGAGCCCTAGTGGGGACTAGCATGTACGAGCAGTACTTC; cdr3_aa: CARALVGTSMYEQYF; v_call: TRBV9; clone_size: .; j_call: TRBJ2-7; d_call: TRBD2
cdr3_nt: TGTGCCAGCAGCTTGGATCAGGGAGCCGGTCAGCCCCAGCATTTT; cdr3_aa: CASSLDQGAGQPQHF; v_call: TRBV11-2; clone_size: .; j_call: TRBJ1-5; d_call: .
cdr3_nt: TGTGCCAGCAGCGCCCACACTAGCGGGAGTCCCGGGGAGCTGTTTTTT; cdr3_aa: CASSAHTSGSPGELFF; v_call: TRBV9; clone_size: once; j_call: TRBJ2-2; d_call: TRBD2
cdr3_nt: TGTGCCAGTAGTATAATTAGAGACAATGAGCAGTTCTTC; cdr3_aa: CASSIIRDNEQFF; v_call: TRBV19; clone_size: .; j_call: TRBJ2-1; d_call: .
cdr3_nt: TGTGCCAGCAGTCCGGCGGGGGTGGGGGATACGCAGTATTTT; cdr3_aa: CASSPAGVGDTQYF; v_call: TRBV27; clone_size: .; j_call: TRBJ2-3; d_call: TRBD2
cdr3_nt: TGTGCCAGCAGCTTAGATCTGCACAGTAGCTTTGAAAAACTGTTTTTT; cdr3_aa: CASSLDLHSSFEKLFF; v_call: TRBV11-2; clone_size: once; j_call: TRBJ1-4; d_call: .
cdr3_nt: TGCAGCGTCCAAGGCAATCCGGGGAACACTGAAGCTTTCTTT; cdr3_aa: CSVQGNPGNTEAFF; v_call: TRBV29-1; clone_size: .; j_call: TRBJ1-1; d_call: .
cdr3_nt: TGTGCCAGCAGTTTAATTGGCGCTAGCGGGAAAGAGACCCAGTACTTC; cdr3_aa: CASSLIGASGKETQYF; v_call: TRBV27; clone_size: .; j_call: TRBJ2-5; d_call: TRBD2
cdr3_nt: TGTGCCAGCAGCATCGACAGGGTTTGGACTGAAGCTTTCTTT; cdr3_aa: CASSIDRVWTEAFF; v_call: TRBV5-6; clone_size: .; j_call: TRBJ1-1; d_call: TRBD1
cdr3_nt: TGTGCCAGCAGCCCGGGACAGCCACTCCTCAATGGCTACACCTTC; cdr3_aa: CASSPGQPLLNGYTF; v_call: TRBV5-4; clone_size: .; j_call: TRBJ1-2; d_call: TRBD1
cdr3_nt: TGTGCCAGCAGCGTTTTGGGGGGCCTGAGTGGCTACACCTTC; cdr3_aa: CASSVLGGLSGYTF; v_call: TRBV7-2; clone_size: .; j_call: TRBJ1-2; d_call: .
cdr3_nt: TGTGCCTGGAGTACAGGGGACAGTAGCAATCAGCCCCAGCATTTT; cdr3_aa: CAWSTGDSSNQPQHF; v_call: TRBV30; clone_size: .; j_call: TRBJ1-5; d_call: TRBD1
cdr3_nt: TGTGCCTGGAGGGACAGGGTGTCAGAGACCCAGTACTTC; cdr3_aa: CAWRDRVSETQYF; v_call: TRBV30; clone_size: .; j_call: TRBJ2-5; d_call: TRBD1
cdr3_nt: TGTGCCGGATCGTGGGACAGGGCCTACAATGAGCAGTTCTTC; cdr3_aa: CAGSWDRAYNEQFF; v_call: TRBV28; clone_size: .; j_call: TRBJ2-1; d_call: TRBD1
cdr3_nt: TGTGCCAGCAGTGCAGGGGGTAACTACGAGCAGTACTTC; cdr3_aa: CASSAGGNYEQYF; v_call: TRBV27; clone_size: .; j_call: TRBJ2-7; d_call: TRBD1
cdr3_nt: TGTGCCAGCAGCTTATACGGGGGCAGGAACACCGGGGAGCTGTTTTTT; cdr3_aa: CASSLYGGRNTGELFF; v_call: TRBV7-6; clone_size: .; j_call: TRBJ2-2; d_call: .
cdr3_nt: TGTGCCAGCAGTTACCTACAGGGGGCAAGAGGCTACACCTTC; cdr3_aa: CASSYLQGARGYTF; v_call: TRBV27; clone_size: .; j_call: TRBJ1-2; d_call: TRBD1
cdr3_nt: TGTGCCAGCAGCTCCCGGGACGCCCGCTCCTACGAGCAGTACTTC; cdr3_aa: CASSSRDARSYEQYF; v_call: TRBV11-1; clone_size: .; j_call: TRBJ2-7; d_call: .
cdr3_nt: TGTGCCAGCGCCTTTCGACAGGGCCAAGAGACCCAGTACTTC; cdr3_aa: CASAFRQGQETQYF; v_call: TRBV2; clone_size: once; j_call: TRBJ2-5; d_call: TRBD1
cdr3_nt: TGTGCCAGCAGTCCGGACCAGGGGAGTGGCTACACCTTC; cdr3_aa: CASSPDQGSGYTF; v_call: TRBV14; clone_size: once; j_call: TRBJ1-2; d_call: .
cdr3_nt: TGTGCCAGCAGCTTAACGGGAGCGGAAACCGGGGAGCTGTTTTTT; cdr3_aa: CASSLTGAETGELFF; v_call: TRBV7-3; clone_size: .; j_call: TRBJ2-2; d_call: .
cdr3_nt: TGCGCCAGCAGCCCATCCTCTGACGGGGCCAACGTCCTGACTTTC; cdr3_aa: CASSPSSDGANVLTF; v_call: TRBV4-1; clone_size: .; j_call: TRBJ2-6; d_call: .
cdr3_nt: TGTGCCAGCAGCTTCTACAGAGGGGTTTTTTACGAGCAGTACTTC; cdr3_aa: CASSFYRGVFYEQYF; v_call: TRBV11-2; clone_size: .; j_call: TRBJ2-7; d_call: .
cdr3_nt: TGTGCCAGCAGCGTAGGCGGTCAGCACACCGGGGAGCTGTTTTTT; cdr3_aa: CASSVGGQHTGELFF; v_call: TRBV9; clone_size: once; j_call: TRBJ2-2; d_call: .
cdr3_nt: TGTGCCAGCAGTCGGGGGGGAGACTACAATGAGCAGTTCTTC; cdr3_aa: CASSRGGDYNEQFF; v_call: TRBV6-4; clone_size: .; j_call: TRBJ2-1; d_call: TRBD2
cdr3_nt: TGTGCCAGCAGTTTCTTATCCGGGACTAGCGGGCCTAGCTCCTACAATGAGCAGTTCTTC; cdr3_aa: CASSFLSGTSGPSSYNEQFF; v_call: TRBV28; clone_size: .; j_call: TRBJ2-1; d_call: TRBD2
cdr3_nt: TGTGCCAGCAGTTTCGAGGCGGGAGTGGACGAGCAGTACTTC; cdr3_aa: CASSFEAGVDEQYF; v_call: TRBV28; clone_size: once; j_call: TRBJ2-7; d_call: TRBD2